Listed below are T cell receptor beta chains from one sample, sequenced in a study of shared clonotypes between healthy human individuals. TCRdb's table, derived via immunoSEQ multiplex PCR, lists solely in-frame clones and lacks some. The sample has around 2.1 million clones, 85% to 95% seen once; the top ten hold more than 1.5%. The sequenced material came from naive CD8+ T cells from PBMCs. The receptors here all came from a man between 18 and 35 years old in good health. Some clones in this sample may be carry-over from other donors' samples. The CDR3 runs from the conserved cysteine through the conserved F or W. A D gene is named only where the DNA matches it firmly. The size of a clone is reported for some rows only, either as once, few or many, or as a class for expanded clones.

>.|14|once|TRBJ2-1|TRBV28
CASRDGYSYNEQFF
TGTGCCAGCCGAGACGGGTACTCCTACAATGAGCAGTTCTTC
>.|14|.|TRBJ2-7|TRBV7-9
CASSLTLGVNEQYF
TGTGCCAGCAGCTTAACCCTCGGGGTTAACGAGCAGTACTTC
>.|11|.|TRBJ1-3|TRBV9
CASSPGNTIYF
TGTGCCAGCAGCCCCGGGAACACCATATATTTT
>.|14|.|TRBJ2-7|TRBV7-2
CASSLTGRPIEQYF
TGTGCCAGCAGTCTTACAGGTCGGCCGATCGAGCAGTACTTC
>.|14|.|TRBJ2-1|TRBV12-5
CASGLGGAGNEQFF
TGTGCTAGTGGTTTGGGGGGGGCAGGGAATGAGCAGTTCTTC
>TRBD1|15|.|TRBJ2-1|TRBV5-4
CASSSDRGVYNEQFF
TGTGCCAGCAGTTCGGACAGGGGTGTATACAATGAGCAGTTCTTC
>.|14|once|TRBJ1-2|TRBV7-9
CASSPRTAYYGYTF
TGTGCCAGCAGCCCAAGGACAGCTTACTATGGCTACACCTTC
>TRBD1|14|.|TRBJ1-5|TRBV19
CASQIRDRGQPQHF
TGTGCCAGCCAAATCCGCGACAGGGGACAGCCCCAGCATTTT
>.|16|.|TRBJ1-5|TRBV7-9
CASSPDGGRGNQPQHF
TGTGCCAGCAGCCCAGACGGTGGTCGGGGCAATCAGCCCCAGCATTTT
>.|15|.|TRBJ2-1|TRBV10-3
CAISAARGVYNEQFF
TGTGCCATCAGTGCGGCCCGGGGTGTCTACAATGAGCAGTTCTTC
>TRBD2|16|.|TRBJ2-1|TRBV27
CASSLLGLAGDNEQFF
TGTGCCAGCAGTTTATTGGGCCTAGCGGGGGACAATGAGCAGTTCTTC
>.|14|.|TRBJ1-3|TRBV13
CASSLKPSGNTIYF
TGTGCCAGCAGCTTAAAACCCTCTGGAAACACCATATATTTT
>TRBD1|18|once|TRBJ1-2|TRBV15
CATSGLPRGPEGIYGYTF
TGTGCCACCAGCGGCCTTCCCAGGGGGCCGGAGGGCATCTATGGCTACACCTTC
>.|15|.|TRBJ2-7|TRBV25-1
CASSAPDTASYEQYF
TGTGCCAGCAGTGCACCGGACACCGCTTCCTACGAGCAGTACTTC
>TRBD2|13|.|TRBJ2-7|TRBV9
CASSSGVSYEQYF
TGTGCCAGCAGCAGCGGGGTCTCCTACGAGCAGTACTTC
>.|15|.|TRBJ2-7|TRBV27
CASSLSDGGRYEQYF
TGTGCCAGCAGTTTATCCGACGGGGGCCGGTACGAGCAGTACTTC
>TRBD2|15|.|TRBJ2-7|TRBV30
CAWSVPSGRAYEQYF
TGTGCCTGGAGTGTACCCAGTGGGAGGGCCTACGAGCAGTACTTC
>TRBD1|16|.|TRBJ1-2|TRBV7-9
CASSLGETDRGGGYTF
TGTGCCAGCAGCTTAGGAGAGACAGACAGGGGCGGCGGCTACACCTTC
>TRBD2|14|once|TRBJ2-7|TRBV9
CASSVTGGKNEQYF
TGTGCCAGCAGCGTCACGGGGGGAAAAAACGAGCAGTACTTC
>.|15|.|TRBJ2-1|TRBV5-1
CASSLAVDSYNEQFF
TGCGCCAGCAGCTTGGCAGTTGACAGTTACAATGAGCAGTTCTTC
>.|15|.|TRBJ2-2|TRBV27
CASSLFRTTTGELFF
TGTGCCAGCAGTTTATTTCGGACTACCACCGGGGAGCTGTTTTTT